What follows are 14 T cell receptor beta chains derived from one specimen sequenced in a study of OX40 agonist ivuxolimab in advanced cancers. Data came from immunoSEQ multiplex PCR; TCRdb stores just in-frame clones and leaves some out. The repertoire holds about 62,000 clones, with roughly 87% as singletons. Source: CD4+ or CD8+ T cells sorted from blood, taken in a trial of the OX40 agonist ivuxolimab. These receptors all come from an adult with an advanced solid tumor such as melanoma, head and neck, liver or kidney cancer.

This clone appeared once. This chain uses TRBV2 with TRBJ2-7, with D maybe TRBD2 (6 bases). Germline V gene sequence: CDR1 SNHLY, CDR2 FYNNEI. The CDR3 consists of 14 residues. Trimming took 5 bases from V and 0 from J, leaving 11 bases between them. CDR3 residues: CASSSSVSSYEQYF. Here the CDR3 DNA reads TGTGCCAGCAGTTCTAGCGTTAGCTCCTACGAGCAGTACTTC.

V and J are TRBV19 and TRBJ2-7; TRBD1 is a possible D gene (6 bases). Trimming removed 3 bases from V and 2 bases from J, with 8 bases in between. Germline loops: CDR1 LNHDA, CDR2 SQIVND (reference sequence). The CDR3 is made up of 13 amino acids. CDR3 region: CASSIDRTYEQYF. The CDR3 DNA is TGTGCCAGTAGTATCGACAGGACCTACGAGCAGTACTTC.

The J gene is TRBJ2-7, the V gene TRBV2; 8 bases are shared with TRBD1. The CDR3 contains 16 residues. The V gene end was trimmed by 5 bases and the J gene end by 2 bases; junction bases not matched to a gene: 11. Germline V gene data show CDR1 as SNHLY and CDR2 as FYNNEI. CDR3 sequence: CASSRGLGTGPYEQYF. CDR3 bases: TGTGCCAGCAGTAGAGGGCTTGGGACAGGACCCTACGAGCAGTACTTC.

The chain couples TRBV7-9 to TRBJ2-7; D is undetermined. V was cut by 3 bases and J by 3 bases, with 6 bases left in between. The CDR3 is 12 residues long. Germline CDR1 and CDR2: SEHNR and FQNEAQ (reference sequence). Here the CDR3 DNA reads TGTGCCAGCAGCTTCGGCCGCTACGAGCAGTACTTC. This codes for CASSFGRYEQYF. The entire variable domain, with the rest obtained from reference TRBV7-9 and TRBJ2-7, is as follows: DTGVSQNPRHKITKRGQNVTFRCDPISEHNRLYWYRQTLGQGPEFLTYFQNEAQLEKSRLLSDRFSAERPKGSFSTLEIQRTEQGDSAMYLCASSFGRYEQYFGPGTRLTVT.

The chain recombines TRBV18 with TRBJ1-1; no definite D call. V lost 2 bases to trimming and J lost 1 base, with 8 bases between them. In germline, CDR1 is KGHSH, CDR2 LQKENI. CDR3 length: 14 amino acids. The CDR3 DNA sequence: TGTGCCAGCTCACCAGCTACCCAGAACACTGAAGCTTTCTTT. Translating gives CASSPATQNTEAFF. The full variable domain, completed using reference TRBV18 and TRBJ1-1, is NAGVMQNPRHLVRRRGQEARLRCSPMKGHSHVYWYRQLPEEGLKFMVYLQKENIIDESGMPKERFSAEFPKEGPSILRIQQVVRGDSAAYFCASSPATQNTEAFFGQGTRLTVV.

This chain connects TRBV4-1 to TRBJ2-7; D not resolved. Germline V gene sequence: CDR1 MGHRA, CDR2 YSYEKL. The ends were cut back, 0 bases at V and 7 bases at J, with 16 bases in the middle. The CDR3 is made up of 15 amino acids. CDR3 bases: TGCGCCAGCAGCCAAGATCACACCCAGATCCGGGAGCAGTACTTC. Translated, it gives CASSQDHTQIREQYF.

V is TRBV5-1 and J is TRBJ2-3; the D gene is possibly TRBD2 (5 bases). In germline, CDR1 is SGHRS, CDR2 YFSETQ. Deletions cut 4 bases from V and 1 base from J, with 7 bases between. The CDR3 sequence is 13 residues long. CDR3 protein: CASSPGGTDTQYF. CDR3 nucleotide sequence: TGCGCCAGCAGCCCCGGGGGCACAGATACGCAGTATTTT.

The CDR3 spells CASSRNRGVSNQPQHF. The CDR3 DNA reads TGTGCCAGCAGCAGAAACAGGGGGGTTAGCAATCAGCCCCAGCATTTT. The gene calls are TRBV5-8 and TRBJ1-5, with 8 bases that match TRBD1. Germline assignment: CDR1 SGHTS and CDR2 YDEGEE. The CDR3 is made up of 16 amino acids. V shed 4 bases and J 0 bases; nucleotides not matched to a gene: 6.

J is TRBJ2-1 and V is TRBV4-2, with D possibly TRBD2 on 5 matching bases. This CDR3 contains 14 residues. V lost 3 bases and J lost 6, with 12 bases in between. CDR1 and CDR2 from the germline V gene are LGHNA and YNFKEQ. In DNA, the CDR3 is TGTGCCAGCAGCCAGGAAGGACGGGGCAATGAGCAGTTCTTC. It encodes CASSQEGRGNEQFF.

This sequence joins TRBV6-5 and TRBJ1-1; TRBD1 agrees at 7 bases. This CDR3 region has 15 residues. Trimming took 4 bases from V and 1 from J; bases not matched to a gene: 6. CDR1 and CDR2 from the germline V gene are MNHEY and SVGAGI. This CDR3 is CASSSYRGGNTEAFF. CDR3 nucleotides: TGTGCCAGCAGTTCCTACAGGGGAGGGAACACTGAAGCTTTCTTT.

V is TRBV4-2 and J is TRBJ2-5; TRBD2 agrees at 10 bases. The CDR3 is made up of 18 amino acids. V gave up 1 base and J gave up 4 bases; unmatched junction bases: 12. Germline V CDR1 and CDR2: LGHNA, YNFKEQ. The CDR3 sequence is CASSQVVTSGGAGETQYF. The DNA for the CDR3 is TGTGCCAGCAGCCAAGTAGTTACCAGCGGGGGGGCCGGAGAGACCCAGTACTTC.

The rearrangement uses TRBV28 and TRBJ2-1; perhaps D is TRBD1 or TRBD2 (6 bases each). The CDR3 loop spans 15 amino acids. Germline CDR1 reads MDHEN; CDR2 reads SYDVKM. Trimming cost V 0 bases and J 7 bases, with 13 bases left between them. CDR3 nucleotide sequence: TGTGCCAGCAGTTTATGGACGGGGGCGGGGAATGAGCAGTTCTTC. This gives the protein CASSLWTGAGNEQFF.

CDR3 protein: CASSPGGMDTEAFF. The DNA of the CDR3 is TGTGCCAGCAGCCCAGGGGGGATGGACACTGAAGCTTTCTTT. V and J are TRBV28 and TRBJ1-1, with TRBD1 matching 7 bases. V lost 6 bases and J lost 3; bases outside the gene matches: 7. The CDR3 runs 14 residues. CDR1 and CDR2 (germline): MDHEN, SYDVKM.

The V gene is TRBV6-1, the J gene TRBJ1-2, with 10 bases lining up with TRBD1. The CDR3 spans 13 residues. V lost 6 bases, J lost 5 bases, and 3 bases stayed unmatched. Germline V lookup: CDR1 MNHNS, CDR2 SASEGT. The CDR3 here is CASRRTGGYGYTF. CDR3 DNA sequence: TGTGCCAGCAGAAGGACAGGGGGTTATGGCTACACCTTC.